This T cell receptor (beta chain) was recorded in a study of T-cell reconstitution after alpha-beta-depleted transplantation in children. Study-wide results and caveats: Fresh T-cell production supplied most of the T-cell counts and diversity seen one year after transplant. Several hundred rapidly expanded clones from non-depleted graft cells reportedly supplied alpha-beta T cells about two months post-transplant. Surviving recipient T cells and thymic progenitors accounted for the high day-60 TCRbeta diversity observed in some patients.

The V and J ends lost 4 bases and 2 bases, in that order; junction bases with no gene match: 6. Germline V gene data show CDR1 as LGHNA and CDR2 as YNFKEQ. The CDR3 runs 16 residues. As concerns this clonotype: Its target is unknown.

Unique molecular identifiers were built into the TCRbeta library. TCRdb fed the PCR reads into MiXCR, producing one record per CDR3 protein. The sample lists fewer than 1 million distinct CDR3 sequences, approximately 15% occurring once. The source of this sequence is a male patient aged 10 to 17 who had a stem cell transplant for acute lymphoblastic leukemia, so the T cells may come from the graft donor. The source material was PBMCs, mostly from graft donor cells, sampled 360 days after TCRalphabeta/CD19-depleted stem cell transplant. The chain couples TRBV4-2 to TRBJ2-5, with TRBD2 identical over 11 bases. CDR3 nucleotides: TGTGCCAGCAGCCGACACGGGACTAGCGGTCAAGAGACCCAGTACTTC. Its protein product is CASSRHGTSGQETQYF.